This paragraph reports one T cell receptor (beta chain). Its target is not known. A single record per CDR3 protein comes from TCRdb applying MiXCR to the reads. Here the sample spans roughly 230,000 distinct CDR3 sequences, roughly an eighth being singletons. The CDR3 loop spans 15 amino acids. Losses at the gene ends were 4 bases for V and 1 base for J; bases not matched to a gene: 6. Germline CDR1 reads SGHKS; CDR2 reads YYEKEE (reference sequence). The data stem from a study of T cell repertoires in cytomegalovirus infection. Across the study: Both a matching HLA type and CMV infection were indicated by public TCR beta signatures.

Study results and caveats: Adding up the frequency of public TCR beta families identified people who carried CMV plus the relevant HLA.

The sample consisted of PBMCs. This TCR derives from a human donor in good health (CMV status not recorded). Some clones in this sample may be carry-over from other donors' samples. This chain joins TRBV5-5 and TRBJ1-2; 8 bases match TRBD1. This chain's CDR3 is CASSPLTGDNYGYTF. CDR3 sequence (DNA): TGTGCCAGCAGCCCCTTGACAGGGGATAACTATGGCTACACCTTC.